Included here is one TCR beta chain sequence, with context. This sample was taken from a study of blood T cell repertoires in COVID-19. Study summary: The samples span acute and convalescent COVID-19 from the United States, Italy and Spain. The analysed material was cDNA or gDNA that came from T cells, B-cell-depleted T cells, or PBMCs.

Participants' own reports of clinical history determined their cohort assignment. Source study methods: From reference gene primer amplification, estimates of nucleated cell counts were derived. The repertoire was sequenced with immunoSEQ multiplex PCR; TCRdb's copy has only in-frame clones and lacks some. The V and J calls and clone size are taken from that table; D and trimming were inferred from the DNA. Among hundreds of thousands of clones, approximately 90% were seen once, and the ten largest hold around 2.6%. The CDR3 is made up of 17 amino acids. Unmatched junction bases numbered 11, after V lost 2 bases and J lost 2 bases. CDR1 and CDR2 (germline): MNHEY, SVGEGT.

The sequenced sample consisted of PBMCs or T cells enriched from blood (not recorded which). The receptor was derived from a woman in her twenties or thirties with acute COVID-19. V is TRBV6-2 or TRBV6-3 and J is TRBJ1-2; 7 positions agree with TRBD1. The CDR3 region is CASSYRLEQGQNYGYTF. The DNA of the CDR3 is TGTGCCAGCAGTTACAGACTGGAACAGGGGCAGAACTATGGCTACACCTTC.